This TCR beta chain was sequenced during a study of blood T cell repertoires in COVID-19. About the study: The United States, Italy and Spain were the sources of the acute and convalescent COVID-19 samples.

Repertoires were generated with immunoSEQ multiplex PCR, while TCRdb's copy carries only in-frame clones and drops some. The sample yields approximately 250,000 clones, approximately 82% seen once. The V end lost 3 bases, the J end lost 7 bases, and 10 bases lay between the germline ends. Germline CDR1 LNHDA, CDR2 SQIVND (reference sequence). The CDR3 sequence is 14 residues long. The chain couples TRBV19 to TRBJ1-6; D remains ambiguous. Material for sequencing was PBMCs or T cells enriched from blood (not recorded which). The receptor was derived from a man between 40 and 49 years old who had recovered from COVID-19. The DNA for the CDR3 is TGTGCCAGTAGTATCCTGGCAGAAAATTCACCCCTCCACTTT. Its translation: CASSILAENSPLHF.